The sequence of this TCR beta chain was determined in a study of OX40 agonist ivuxolimab in advanced cancers. At the level of the study: Two patients with cutaneous melanoma and one with hepatocellular carcinoma, three in total, showed partial responses.

The method was immunoSEQ multiplex PCR; TCRdb's version includes in-frame clones alone and lacks a portion of them. This table holds 60,000 to 75,000 clones, 87% found once. A word on this clone: Its cognate antigen is unknown.

This CDR3 has 18 residues. With V trimmed by 4 bases and J by 2 bases, 5 bases remained unmatched. The germline V gene has CDR1 SGHTA and CDR2 FQGNSA. General study points: Averaged across samples, CD8+ T cells carried more expanded clones than CD4+ did.

The sequence came from an adult with an advanced solid tumor such as melanoma, head and neck, liver or kidney cancer. The sample in question was CD4+ or CD8+ T cells sorted from blood, obtained in a trial of the OX40 agonist ivuxolimab. The chain carries TRBV7-2 and TRBJ2-6; 13 bases agree with TRBD2. Here the CDR3 reads CASSSTSGRAAGANVLTF. The CDR3 coding sequence is TGTGCCAGCAGCTCTACTAGCGGGAGGGCCGCTGGGGCCAACGTCCTGACTTTC.